These T cell receptor beta chains were read from a single sample in a study of blood T cell repertoires in COVID-19. Generated by immunoSEQ multiplex PCR, the TCRdb table keeps only in-frame clones and is missing some. The sample has a few hundred thousand clones, approximately 90% seen once; the top ten hold approximately 0.84%. What was sequenced was peripheral blood. These TCRs come from a man aged 30-40 years with acute or convalescent COVID-19. Both conserved end residues are part of each CDR3. The D gene is left open where the match is weak. The size field is filled for only some rows; it gives once, few, many or a size class.

clone_size	v_call	j_call	d_call	cdr3_nt	cdr3_aa
NA	TRBV7-3	TRBJ1-1	NA	TGTGCCAGCAGCCCCTTTCGGAACACTGAAGCTTTCTTT	CASSPFRNTEAFF
NA	TRBV7-2	TRBJ1-6	TRBD1	TGTGCCAGCAGCGCGGGACAGAGTAATTCACCCCTCCACTTT	CASSAGQSNSPLHF
NA	TRBV28	TRBJ1-1	NA	TGTGCCAGCAGTGCACCGAACACCAACACTGAAGCTTTCTTT	CASSAPNTNTEAFF
NA	TRBV29-1	TRBJ1-2	TRBD1	TGCAGCGTTAGACCGGGACAGGGGAACTATGGCTACACCTTC	CSVRPGQGNYGYTF
NA	TRBV25-1	TRBJ1-5	TRBD1	TGTGCCAGCAGTGAATCCGGACAGGGCAATCAGCCCCAGCATTTT	CASSESGQGNQPQHF
NA	TRBV4-2	TRBJ1-2	NA	TGTGCCAGCAGCCAAGTAGGGGCGGATAACTATGGCTACACCTTC	CASSQVGADNYGYTF
NA	TRBV5-4	TRBJ2-6	NA	TGTGCCAGCAGCGCCTCAGGGACTGGGGCCAACGTCCTGACTTTC	CASSASGTGANVLTF
NA	TRBV3-1/TRBV3-2	TRBJ1-2	TRBD1	TGTGCCAGCAGCCAAGCCTTCGGACAGGGGGCGATCTCTGGCTACACCTTC	CASSQAFGQGAISGYTF
NA	TRBV29-1	TRBJ1-2	TRBD1	TGCAGCGTTGAAGACAGGGGGAACTATGGCTACACCTTC	CSVEDRGNYGYTF
NA	TRBV30	TRBJ2-5	TRBD1	TGTGCCTGGAGTGTACTTCGGGGAGACAGGGGGCGCGGGGTGACCCAGTACTTC	CAWSVLRGDRGRGVTQYF
NA	TRBV6-5	TRBJ1-5	TRBD1	TGTGCCAGCAGCCAGACAGGGGTACCCCCTCAGCCCCAGCATTTT	CASSQTGVPPQPQHF
NA	TRBV28	TRBJ1-2	TRBD1	TGTGCCAGCAGTTATAAAACAGGGGCCCACTATGGCTACACCTTC	CASSYKTGAHYGYTF
NA	TRBV5-4	TRBJ1-5	TRBD1	TGTGCCAGCAGCTCGAAGGACAGGCTGGACGACCAGCATTTT	CASSSKDRLDDQHF
NA	TRBV24-1	TRBJ2-3	TRBD2	TGTGCCACCAGTGATGGCGGACTAGCGGGGGCGTCCTTCACTAGCACAGATACGCAGTATTTT	CATSDGGLAGASFTSTDTQYF
NA	TRBV5-1	TRBJ2-2	TRBD2	TGCGCCAGCAGTTGGACTAGCGGGAACACCGGGGAGCTGTTTTTT	CASSWTSGNTGELFF
NA	TRBV11-3	TRBJ2-7	TRBD2	TGTGCCAGCAGCCTCCTCCTAGCGGGGGCCCCCTCAGGTGTCTACGAGCAGTACTTC	CASSLLLAGAPSGVYEQYF
NA	TRBV3-1/TRBV3-2	TRBJ2-2	NA	TGTGCCAGCAGCCAACTATCCACCGGGGAGCTGTTTTTT	CASSQLSTGELFF
NA	TRBV14	TRBJ2-3	NA	TGTGCCAGCAGCCCTCCTGGCACAGATACGCAGTATTTT	CASSPPGTDTQYF
NA	TRBV5-8	TRBJ2-7	NA	TGTGCCACCGGAGACAGGGGGACTAGCGCGGGGCAGTACTTC	CATGDRGTSAGQYF
NA	TRBV28	TRBJ2-7	NA	TGTGCCAGCAGTGGCTACGCTAGCCGCTACGAGCAGTACTTC	CASSGYASRYEQYF
NA	TRBV19	TRBJ2-1	TRBD2	TGTGCCAGTAGTATAGCGGGGGGATACTATGAGCAGTTCTTC	CASSIAGGYYEQFF
once	TRBV15	TRBJ1-1	TRBD1	TGTGCCACCAGCTCACTCCCTACAGGGGGCACTGAAGCTTTCTTT	CATSSLPTGGTEAFF
once	TRBV19	TRBJ1-1	NA	TGTGCCAGTAGGCGGGGGGGTCGGGGCACTGAAGCTTTCTTT	CASRRGGRGTEAFF
few	TRBV6-5	TRBJ2-7	NA	TGTGCCAGCATGAGGTTCAACGAGCAGTACTTC	CASMRFNEQYF
NA	TRBV28	TRBJ1-5	NA	TGTGCCAGCAGCAAAAGGCAGGGGTTGTCCCAGCATTTT	CASSKRQGLSQHF
NA	TRBV6-5	TRBJ2-1	TRBD2	TGTGCCAGCAGTTACCCGACTAGCGGGGGGTACAATGAGCAGTTCTTC	CASSYPTSGGYNEQFF
NA	TRBV5-1	TRBJ2-5	TRBD2	TGCGCCAGCAGCTTGACGCCCCCACCGGGACTAGCGTTACTCCAAGAGACCCAGTACTTC	CASSLTPPPGLALLQETQYF